These T cell receptor beta chains were read from a single sample in a study of metastatic and nonmetastatic thyroid tumors. TCRdb reprocessed the PCR reads via MiXCR. The repertoire holds approximately 86,000 clones, with 9.5% to 15% as singletons. The sample consisted of tumor tissue. Receptors originate from a female donor with papillary thyroid cancer or a benign thyroid nodule (not recorded which). Some clones in this sample may be carry-over from other donors' samples. CDR3s include the opening cysteine and the closing phenylalanine or tryptophan. A D gene is named only where the DNA matches it firmly. Some rows mark clone size as missing; the rest say once, few, many or name a class of expanded clone.

d_gene	v_gene	abundance	len	j_gene	CDR3aa	CDR3nt
TRBD2	TRBV20-1	many	14	TRBJ2-5	CSARGGGPMETQYF	TGCAGTGCTAGAGGGGGGGGACCCATGGAGACCCAGTACTTC
-	TRBV28	-	17	TRBJ1-6	CASSFFDSRSYNSPLHF	TGTGCCAGCAGTTTTTTTGACAGCCGCTCCTATAATTCACCCCTCCACTTT
-	TRBV20-1	many	14	TRBJ1-5	CSGAGGQGWQPQHF	TGCAGTGGGGCGGGGGGGCAAGGGTGGCAGCCCCAGCATTTT
TRBD2	TRBV20-1	many	16	TRBJ2-7	CSARDLLAGGRYEQYF	TGCAGTGCTAGAGATCTACTAGCGGGAGGGCGCTACGAGCAGTACTTC
-	TRBV20-1	many	13	TRBJ1-4	CSARPGAAEKLFF	TGCAGTGCTAGACCCGGGGCCGCAGAAAAACTGTTTTTT
-	TRBV7-7	-	11	TRBJ2-1	CANTARGEQLF	TGTGCTAACACCGCAAGAGGTGAGCAGCTCTTC
TRBD2	TRBV6-1	many	16	TRBJ2-2	CASSLAGGPNTGELFF	TGTGCCAGCAGTCTAGCGGGAGGGCCGAACACCGGGGAGCTGTTTTTT
-	TRBV27	few	12	TRBJ1-1	CASSFRGQGAFF	TGTGCCAGCAGTTTCCGAGGGCAGGGGGCTTTCTTT
-	TRBV9	-	15	TRBJ2-2	CASSVAGGGTGELFF	TGTGCCAGCAGCGTAGCAGGGGGAGGAACCGGGGAGCTGTTTTTT
TRBD1	TRBV5-6	many	15	TRBJ1-2	CASSDMGQLNYGYTF	TGTGCCAGCAGCGACATGGGACAGTTGAACTATGGCTACACCTTC
TRBD1	TRBV5-1	many	16	TRBJ2-6	CASSLGGTDGANVLTF	TGCGCCAGCAGCTTGGGTGGGACAGACGGGGCCAACGTCCTGACTTTC
-	TRBV19	many	14	TRBJ1-5	CASSSGVNNQPQHF	TGTGCCAGTAGTAGTGGAGTAAATAATCAGCCCCAGCATTTT
TRBD1	TRBV20-1	many	17	TRBJ2-7	CSARETDLRQGGYEQYF	TGCAGTGCTAGAGAAACCGACCTAAGACAGGGGGGTTACGAGCAGTACTTC
TRBD1	TRBV19	many	15	TRBJ2-3	CASSVQGIRTDTQYF	TGTGCCAGTAGTGTACAGGGGATAAGGACAGATACGCAGTATTTT
-	TRBV9	-	16	TRBJ1-3	CASSVTDRSSGNTIYF	TGTGCCAGCAGCGTAACCGACAGGAGCTCTGGAAACACCATATATTTT
-	TRBV6-1	many	15	TRBJ2-5	CASSAPGAPKETQYF	TGTGCCAGCAGTGCCCCGGGAGCCCCTAAAGAGACCCAGTACTTC
-	TRBV24-1	many	13	TRBJ2-7	CATSRTGSYEQYF	TGTGCCACCAGTCGTACAGGGAGCTACGAGCAGTACTTC
TRBD1	TRBV2	many	14	TRBJ1-2	CASRRQGGSYGYTF	TGTGCCAGCAGACGACAGGGGGGGAGTTATGGCTACACCTTC
-	TRBV6-1	-	12	TRBJ1-1	CASMTVSTEAFF	TGTGCCAGCATGACAGTGAGCACTGAAGCTTTCTTT
-	TRBV29-1	many	9	TRBJ1-2	CSVRGNGSF	TGCAGCGTTCGGGGGAATGGGAGCTTC